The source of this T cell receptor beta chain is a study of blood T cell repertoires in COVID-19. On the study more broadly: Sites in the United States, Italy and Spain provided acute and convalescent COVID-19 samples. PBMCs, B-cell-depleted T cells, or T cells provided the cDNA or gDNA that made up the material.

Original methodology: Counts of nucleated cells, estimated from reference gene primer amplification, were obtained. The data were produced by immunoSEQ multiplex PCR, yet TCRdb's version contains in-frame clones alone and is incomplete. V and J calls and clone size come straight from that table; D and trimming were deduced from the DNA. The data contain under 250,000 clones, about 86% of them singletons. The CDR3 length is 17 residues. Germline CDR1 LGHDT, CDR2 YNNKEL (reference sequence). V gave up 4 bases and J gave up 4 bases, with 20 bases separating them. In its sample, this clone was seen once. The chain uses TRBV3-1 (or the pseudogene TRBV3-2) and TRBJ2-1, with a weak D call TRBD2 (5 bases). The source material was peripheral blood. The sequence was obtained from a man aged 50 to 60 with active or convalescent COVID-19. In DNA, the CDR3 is TGTGCCAGCAGCCCTCGAGGGTGGGAGATTGATTACAATGAGCAGTTCTTC. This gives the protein CASSPRGWEIDYNEQFF.